A selection of T cell receptor beta chains follows, all from one sample in a study of T cell repertoires in cytomegalovirus infection. For these receptors, no antigen is known. From the reads, TCRdb called clonotypes with MiXCR, one entry per CDR3 protein. This table has 100,000 to 150,000 distinct CDR3 sequences, 32% appearing once. This material consisted of CD8+ T cells from cultured PBMCs, taken from culture after CMV antigen stimulation. The receptors shown here come from a human donor in good health (CMV status not recorded). Some clones in this sample may be carry-over from other donors' samples. CDR3s include the opening cysteine and the closing phenylalanine or tryptophan. Each record gives: V gene, D gene, J gene, clone size, CDR3 DNA, CDR3 protein. A D gene is named only where the DNA matches it firmly. The listing skips clone size in some rows; elsewhere it reads once, few, many or a size class.

v_call: TRBV28
d_call: -
j_call: TRBJ2-1
clone_size: few
cdr3_nt: TGTGCCAGCAGTTTCGGGCAGCTGGAGCAGTTCTTC
cdr3_aa: CASSFGQLEQFF

v_call: TRBV6-6
d_call: TRBD1
j_call: TRBJ1-6
clone_size: -
cdr3_nt: TGTGCCAGCAGCAAGGGACAGGGCCCTGAGACCCTCCACTTT
cdr3_aa: CASSKGQGPETLHF

v_call: TRBV4-2
d_call: -
j_call: TRBJ2-7
clone_size: many
cdr3_nt: TGTGCCAGCAGCCAAGATCGGATCGGGCCTTACTACGAGCAGTACTTC
cdr3_aa: CASSQDRIGPYYEQYF

v_call: TRBV6-2/TRBV6-3
d_call: -
j_call: TRBJ1-1
clone_size: -
cdr3_nt: TGTGCCAGCGCCTACACCCCGAACACTGAAGCTTTCTTT
cdr3_aa: CASAYTPNTEAFF

v_call: TRBV7-9
d_call: -
j_call: TRBJ2-3
clone_size: few
cdr3_nt: TGTGCCAGCAGCTTACTCGGTTCCGCCAACACAGATACGCAGTATTTT
cdr3_aa: CASSLLGSANTDTQYF

v_call: TRBV10-3
d_call: -
j_call: TRBJ2-1
clone_size: -
cdr3_nt: TGTGCCATCGGGGACTACAATGAGCAGTTCTTC
cdr3_aa: CAIGDYNEQFF

v_call: TRBV6-1
d_call: -
j_call: TRBJ2-7
clone_size: -
cdr3_nt: TGTGCCAGCAGTGAAGCCGTGGGGGGGCGAAGGGGTGGGTTCTACGAGCAGTACTTC
cdr3_aa: CASSEAVGGRRGGFYEQYF

v_call: TRBV20-1
d_call: TRBD1
j_call: TRBJ2-7
clone_size: once
cdr3_nt: TGCAGTGCTCCTAACGATATAAGGACAGGGTCTGTATACGAGCAGTACTTC
cdr3_aa: CSAPNDIRTGSVYEQYF

v_call: TRBV20-1
d_call: -
j_call: TRBJ2-1
clone_size: -
cdr3_nt: TGCAGTGCTAGAGATAAGGACTGGTCCCCGTACAATGAGCAGTTCTTC
cdr3_aa: CSARDKDWSPYNEQFF

v_call: TRBV2
d_call: -
j_call: TRBJ2-1
clone_size: -
cdr3_nt: TGTGCCAGCAGTCGTGCGGTCTCCTACAATGAGCAGTTCTTC
cdr3_aa: CASSRAVSYNEQFF

v_call: TRBV7-2
d_call: -
j_call: TRBJ2-7
clone_size: many
cdr3_nt: TGTGCCAGCAGCTCCTACCCCTCCTACGAGCAGTACTTC
cdr3_aa: CASSSYPSYEQYF

v_call: TRBV29-1
d_call: -
j_call: TRBJ1-1
clone_size: few
cdr3_nt: TGCAGCGTGGGCAGGATGGGGCGCATTGCTGAAGCTTTCTTT
cdr3_aa: CSVGRMGRIAEAFF

v_call: TRBV7-6
d_call: -
j_call: TRBJ2-7
clone_size: few
cdr3_nt: TGTGCCAGCAGCTTAGGATATAAGGGATACGAGCAGTACTTC
cdr3_aa: CASSLGYKGYEQYF

v_call: TRBV6-2/TRBV6-3
d_call: -
j_call: TRBJ1-2
clone_size: -
cdr3_nt: TGTGCCAGCAGCACGGGACGGAGCTATGGCTACACCTTC
cdr3_aa: CASSTGRSYGYTF

v_call: TRBV12-3/TRBV12-4
d_call: TRBD1
j_call: TRBJ1-5
clone_size: few
cdr3_nt: TGTGCCAGCAGTTTAAATTCCTGGCTCCGACAGGGTGGACAGCCCCAGCATTTT
cdr3_aa: CASSLNSWLRQGGQPQHF

v_call: TRBV27
d_call: TRBD1
j_call: TRBJ2-6
clone_size: few
cdr3_nt: TGTGCCAGCAGTCCTTCGGACAGGGACCTCCTCGGGGCCAACGTCCTGACTTTC
cdr3_aa: CASSPSDRDLLGANVLTF

v_call: TRBV25-1
d_call: -
j_call: TRBJ1-1
clone_size: few
cdr3_nt: TGTGCCAGCAGTGAATCTCGGTACACTGAAGCTTTCTTT
cdr3_aa: CASSESRYTEAFF

v_call: TRBV6-6
d_call: TRBD2
j_call: TRBJ2-3
clone_size: -
cdr3_nt: TGTGCCAGCAGTCCGTCAGCGGGGGTCGGAGATACGCAGTATTTT
cdr3_aa: CASSPSAGVGDTQYF

v_call: TRBV5-4
d_call: TRBD2
j_call: TRBJ2-7
clone_size: -
cdr3_nt: TGTGCCAGCAGCCAGGGACTAGCGATCTACGAGCAGTACTTC
cdr3_aa: CASSQGLAIYEQYF

v_call: TRBV7-2
d_call: -
j_call: TRBJ1-1
clone_size: many
cdr3_nt: TGTGCCAGCAGCTTAGCGTACAACACTGAAGCTTTCTTT
cdr3_aa: CASSLAYNTEAFF

v_call: TRBV6-6
d_call: TRBD1
j_call: TRBJ1-5
clone_size: many
cdr3_nt: TGTGCCAGCAGTTACCAACCGGGACAGGGCAATCAGCCCCAGCATTTT
cdr3_aa: CASSYQPGQGNQPQHF

v_call: TRBV28
d_call: TRBD1
j_call: TRBJ1-2
clone_size: -
cdr3_nt: TGTGCCAGCAGGGTCGACAGGGCAGTTAACTATGGCTACACCTTC
cdr3_aa: CASRVDRAVNYGYTF

v_call: TRBV4-3
d_call: -
j_call: TRBJ1-2
clone_size: -
cdr3_nt: TGCGCCAGCAGCCAAGGCAAGGACATCCCATATGGCTACACCTTC
cdr3_aa: CASSQGKDIPYGYTF

v_call: TRBV7-9
d_call: -
j_call: TRBJ1-1
clone_size: many
cdr3_nt: TGTGCCAGCAGCTTAGGGGTCACTGAAGCTTTCTTT
cdr3_aa: CASSLGVTEAFF

v_call: TRBV20-1
d_call: -
j_call: TRBJ2-2
clone_size: -
cdr3_nt: TGCAGTGCTAGAGATTCGGGGGCGTCGAACACCGGGGAGCTGTTTTTT
cdr3_aa: CSARDSGASNTGELFF